The 19 T cell receptor beta chains below were found in one sample sequenced in a study of identical twins. TCRdb itself ran the 5' RACE reads through MiXCR, one entry per CDR3 protein. Of about 570,000 distinct CDR3 sequences detected, more than 9% appear once; the ten largest clones hold under 3.5%. This sample also appeared in a second study, on yellow fever vaccine responses in identical twins.

What was sequenced was PBMCs. These receptors were obtained from a woman aged 18 to 35 in good health.

The chain uses TRBV20-1 and TRBJ1-2; no definite D call. This CDR3 comprises 14 residues. With 6 bases removed from V and 4 bases from J, the gap between germline ends came to 18 bases. CDR1 and CDR2 from the germline V gene are DFQATT and SNEGSKA (reference sequence). CDR3 DNA sequence: TGCAGTGCCCTTGATACAGACAAACCCTATGGCTACACCTTC. Translation gives CSALDTDKPYGYTF.

The gene calls are TRBV12-3 or TRBV12-4 and TRBJ1-5; TRBD1 is a possible D gene (5 bases). V lost 5 bases and J lost 2, with 16 bases in between. The CDR3 is 16 amino acids. The chain's CDR3 is CASSPRGVEGNQPQHF. As DNA, the CDR3 is TGTGCCAGCAGTCCACGGGGGGTCGAGGGCAATCAGCCCCAGCATTTT.

The sample holds a few counts of this clonotype. The V and J genes are TRBV13 and TRBJ2-7; TRBD1 matches 7 bases. This CDR3 contains 13 residues. V gave up 4 bases and J gave up 8 bases; unmatched junction bases: 8. Germline lookup yields CDR1 PRHDT and CDR2 FYEKMQ (reference sequence). The CDR3 protein is CASSSGTVEQQYF. The CDR3 DNA reads TGTGCCAGCAGCTCTGGGACAGTAGAGCAGCAGTACTTC. The full variable domain, its missing parts supplied by reference TRBV13 and TRBJ2-7, is AAGVIQSPRHLIKEKRETATLKCYPIPRHDTVYWYQQGPGQDPQFLISFYEKMQSDKGSIPDRFSAQQFSDYHSELNMSSLELGDSALYFCASSSGTVEQQYFGPGTRLTVT.

The genes are TRBV14 and TRBJ2-5; possibly TRBD1 for D (5 bases). Germline V lookup: CDR1 SGHDN, CDR2 FVKESK. V gave up 0 bases and J gave up 5 bases, with 19 bases separating them. The CDR3 is made up of 17 amino acids. The CDR3 DNA sequence: TGTGCCAGCAGCCAAGATCTTAGTGGGGCGGTTGGGGAGACCCAGTACTTC. It is translated as CASSQDLSGAVGETQYF.

The rearrangement joins TRBV6-1 to TRBJ2-1; TRBD1 is a possible D gene (5 bases). V was trimmed by 5 bases and J by 13 bases, leaving 18 bases between them. The germline V gene encodes CDR1 MNHNS and CDR2 SASEGT. CDR3 length: 13 amino acids. The CDR3 DNA is TGTGCCAGCAGTAGGGGCCCAGCAGCTTTTCAGTTCTTC. Protein product: CASSRGPAAFQFF.

This clonotype has just a few counts. The rearrangement links TRBV27 to TRBJ2-7; 10 bases match TRBD2. This CDR3 region has 15 residues. Germline values: CDR1 MNHEY, CDR2 SMNVEV (reference sequence). V shed 5 bases and J 5 bases; nucleotides not matched to a gene: 9. The CDR3 nucleotides are TGTGCCAGCAGTCCCCTAGCGGGAGTTAATGACGAGCAGTACTTC. Amino acid sequence: CASSPLAGVNDEQYF.

V usage is TRBV7-3 and J usage is TRBJ2-1; D unclear. CDR1 and CDR2 from the germline V gene are SGHTA and FQGTGA. The CDR3 has 14 residues. V lost 6 bases to trimming and J lost 0 bases, with 9 bases between them. CDR3 nucleotide sequence: TGTGCCAGCAGGGACGGAGTCTCCTACAATGAGCAGTTCTTC. Protein product: CASRDGVSYNEQFF.

The chain employs TRBV5-5 and TRBJ2-1; D might be TRBD1 or TRBD2, each matching 5 bases. This CDR3 comprises 17 residues. Trimming cost V 0 bases and J 0 bases, with 13 bases left between them. CDR1 SGHKS and CDR2 YYEKEE come from the germline V gene (reference sequence). The CDR3 reads CASSLGVGTSSYNEQFF. The CDR3 nucleotides are TGTGCCAGCAGCTTGGGAGTAGGGACCTCCTCCTACAATGAGCAGTTCTTC. Full variable domain (rest looked up from reference TRBV5-5 and TRBJ2-1): DAGVTQSPTHLIKTRGQQVTLRCSPISGHKSVSWYQQVLGQGPQFIFQYYEKEERGRGNFPDRFSARQFPNYSSELNVNALLLGDSALYLCASSLGVGTSSYNEQFFGPGTRLTVL.

This rearrangement joins TRBV12-3 or TRBV12-4 to TRBJ2-1; TRBD2 matches at 11 bases. There are 15 residues in the CDR3. V lost 4 bases, J lost 7 bases, and 6 bases stayed unmatched. In DNA, the CDR3 is TGTGCCAGCAGTTCACTAGCGGGAGTATTAAATGAGCAGTTCTTC. Its protein product is CASSSLAGVLNEQFF.

This clonotype has at least ten counts. The chain carries TRBV10-3 and TRBJ2-1; TRBD1 might be the D (6 bases). The V gene lost 6 bases and the J gene lost 0 bases, with 9 bases spanning the gap. There are 14 residues in the CDR3. CDR1 ENHRY and CDR2 SYGVKD come from the germline V gene. In DNA, the CDR3 is TGTGCCATCAGACAGGGTATCTCCTACAATGAGCAGTTCTTC. Protein sequence: CAIRQGISYNEQFF.

This clonotype was counted at least ten times. The chain has TRBV12-3 or TRBV12-4 and TRBJ2-3, with 8 bases identical to TRBD1. V was clipped by 3 bases and J by 1 base; unmatched bases: 3. There are 15 residues in the CDR3. CDR3: CASSFAGGGTDTQYF. The CDR3 nucleotides read TGTGCCAGCAGTTTTGCAGGGGGCGGCACAGATACGCAGTATTTT.

With respect to this clonotype: A junction boundary mismatches the germline segment, possibly from a read error. The gene calls are TRBV7-9 and TRBJ2-5; tentatively, D is TRBD1 or TRBD2 (5 bases each). CDR3 length: 16 residues. Germline-derived CDR1 and CDR2 are SEHNR and FQNEAQ (reference sequence). This chain's CDR3 is CGSSSTGGPNQETQYF. In nucleotides, the CDR3 is TGTGGCAGCAGCTCTACAGGAGGACCGAACCAAGAGACCCAGTACTTC.

This clonotype has a count of ten or more. This chain uses TRBV7-9 with TRBJ2-1; tentative D call: TRBD1 (6 bases). V was clipped by 1 base and J by 7 bases, with 11 bases between them. This CDR3 region has 14 residues. CDR1 is SEHNR and CDR2 is FQNEAQ in the germline V gene (reference sequence). CDR3 sequence: CASSLEGTSNEQFF. The CDR3 DNA reads TGTGCCAGCAGCTTAGAAGGGACATCGAATGAGCAGTTCTTC.

The chain couples TRBV6-2 or TRBV6-3 to TRBJ2-2; D call uncertain. This CDR3 comprises 13 residues. Deletions cut 2 bases from V and 4 bases from J, with 5 bases between. Germline CDR1 reads MNHEY; CDR2 reads SVGEGT. The CDR3 region has the DNA TGTGCCAGCAGTTACCGGCCCACCGGGGAGCTGTTTTTT. Its translation is CASSYRPTGELFF.

The J gene is TRBJ2-1, the V gene TRBV7-8; maybe TRBD1 (6 bases). This CDR3 comprises 15 residues. Trimming removed 3 bases at V and 10 bases at J, with 19 bases between. Germline V gene lookup returns CDR1 SGHVS and CDR2 FQNEAQ. CDR3 amino acids: CASSFRDIYDPEQFF. The CDR3 region has the DNA TGTGCCAGCAGCTTCCGGGACATTTATGATCCCGAGCAGTTCTTC.

This clonotype has ten or more counts. The chain recombines TRBV24-1 with TRBJ1-5, with 7 bases fitting TRBD1. Germline V lookup: CDR1 KGHDR, CDR2 SFDVKD. The CDR3 runs 15 residues. V trimming: 4 bases; J trimming: 3 bases; junction bases outside the gene matches: 5. The CDR3 bases are TGTGCCACCAGTGACCCGGGACAGCTCAATCAGCCCCAGCATTTT. This codes for CATSDPGQLNQPQHF.

The chain couples TRBV7-8 to TRBJ2-1, with a weak D call TRBD2 (6 bases). There are 15 residues in the CDR3. V lost 2 bases, J lost 9 bases, and 17 bases lay in between. Germline V CDR1 and CDR2: SGHVS, FQNEAQ. The CDR3 loop reads CASSLMRGGFSEQFF. The CDR3 nucleotides are TGTGCCAGCAGCTTAATGCGGGGTGGGTTCAGTGAGCAGTTCTTC.

The V and J genes are TRBV29-1 and TRBJ1-2, with D hard to call. CDR3 length equals 17 residues. Germline V gene data show CDR1 as SQVTM and CDR2 as ANQGSEA. Trimming left V 3 bases short and J 1 base short, with 21 bases between. CDR3 DNA: TGCAGCGTTGATGACACTACCCTCCCCGGCGGTAACTATGGCTACACCTTC. This sequence encodes CSVDDTTLPGGNYGYTF.

This clonotype was observed a handful of times. This chain links TRBV5-6 with TRBJ2-7; 10 nucleotides agree with TRBD1. V lost 1 base to trimming and J lost 4 bases; unmatched junction nucleotides: 5. This CDR3 comprises 15 residues. Germline V lookup: CDR1 SGHDT, CDR2 YYEEEE. CDR3 DNA: TGTGCCAGCAGCTTGTTTGGGACAGGGGCGTACGAGCAGTACTTC. Translation: CASSLFGTGAYEQYF. Looking up the rest from reference TRBV5-6 and TRBJ2-7 gives the full variable domain: DAGVTQSPTHLIKTRGQQVTLRCSPKSGHDTVSWYQQALGQGPQFIFQYYEEEERQRGNFPDRFSGHQFPNYSSELNVNALLLGDSALYLCASSLFGTGAYEQYFGPGTRLTVT.